Sequencing of this TCR beta chain was carried out in a study of siplizumab effects on memory and regulatory T cells. Generated by immunoSEQ multiplex PCR, the TCRdb table keeps only in-frame clones and is missing some. The data contain 55,000 to 80,000 clones, about 80% of them seen just once; the ten biggest clones take up 0.42%. This CDR3 has 13 residues. CDR1 and CDR2 from the germline V gene are LNHDA and SQIVND (reference sequence). Between the trimmed V and J ends, which lost 5 bases and 2 bases, there was a span of 7 bases. Study observations and caveats: Memory cells seemed less diverse than naive T cells, which seemed major alloresponse contributors. Neither a naive nor a memory phenotype was assignable to roughly 75-97% of proliferating CD4+ or CD8+ clones.

Details on this clone: Its antigen is still unknown.

The specimen sequenced was memory CD4+ T cells sorted from blood. The rearrangement uses TRBV19 and TRBJ1-3; D call uncertain. The source is a human donor in good health. This CDR3 reads CASSYGAGNTIYF. Here the CDR3 DNA reads TGTGCCAGTAGTTACGGGGCTGGAAACACCATATATTTT.